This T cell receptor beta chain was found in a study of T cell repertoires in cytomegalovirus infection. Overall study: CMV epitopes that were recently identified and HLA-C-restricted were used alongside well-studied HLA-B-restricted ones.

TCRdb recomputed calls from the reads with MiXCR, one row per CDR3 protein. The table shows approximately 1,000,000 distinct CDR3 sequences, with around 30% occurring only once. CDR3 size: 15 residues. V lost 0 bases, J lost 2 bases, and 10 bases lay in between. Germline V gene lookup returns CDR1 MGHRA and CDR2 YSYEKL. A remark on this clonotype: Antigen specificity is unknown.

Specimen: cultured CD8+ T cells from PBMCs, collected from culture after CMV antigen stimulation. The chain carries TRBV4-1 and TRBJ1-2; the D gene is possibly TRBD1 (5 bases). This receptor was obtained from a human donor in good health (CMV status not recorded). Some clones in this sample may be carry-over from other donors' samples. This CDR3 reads CASSQERGWNYGYTF. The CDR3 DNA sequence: TGCGCCAGCAGCCAAGAACGGGGGTGGAACTATGGCTACACCTTC.